Sequencing of this T cell receptor beta chain was carried out in a study of neurological immune-mediated disorders. Germline V CDR1 and CDR2: ENHRY, SYGVKD. This CDR3 region has 19 residues. V was clipped by 5 bases and J by 1 base; unmatched bases: 15. The authors produced cDNA by 5'RACE using 10-nucleotide random UMIs. TCRdb re-called the 5' RACE reads through MiXCR, storing one row per CDR3 protein. This repertoire shows around 29,000 distinct CDR3 sequences, 9% to 14% found once; its top ten account for 5.8%. General study results and limits: The most TCR clonal expansion was seen in HTLV-1-associated myelopathy, whereas the least was seen in multiple sclerosis, below the level in healthy controls.

There are many counts of this clonotype. Its target is unknown. Sample: PBMCs. The TCR comes from a woman in her sixties in good health. The chain uses TRBV10-3 and TRBJ1-4; 8 bases are a match to TRBD1. The CDR3 region has the DNA TGTGCCATCAGTCCACACCTCGATGGACAGGGCTTAACTAATGAAAAACTGTTTTTT. It codes for CAISPHLDGQGLTNEKLFF.